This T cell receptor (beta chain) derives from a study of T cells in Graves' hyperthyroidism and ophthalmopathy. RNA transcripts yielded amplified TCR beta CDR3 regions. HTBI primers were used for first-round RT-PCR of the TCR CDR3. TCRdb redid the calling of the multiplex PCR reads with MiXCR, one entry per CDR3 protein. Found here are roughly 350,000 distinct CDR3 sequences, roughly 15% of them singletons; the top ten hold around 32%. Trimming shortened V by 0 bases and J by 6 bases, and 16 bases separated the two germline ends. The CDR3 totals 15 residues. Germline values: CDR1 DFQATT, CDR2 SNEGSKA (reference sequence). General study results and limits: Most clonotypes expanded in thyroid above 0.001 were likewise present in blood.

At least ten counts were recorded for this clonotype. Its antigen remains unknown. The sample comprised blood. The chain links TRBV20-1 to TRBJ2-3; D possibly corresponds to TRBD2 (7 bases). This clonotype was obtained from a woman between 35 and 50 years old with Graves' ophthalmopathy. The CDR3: CSARENLGGLDTQYF. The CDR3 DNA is TGCAGTGCTAGAGAGAACCTGGGGGGGCTCGATACGCAGTATTTT.